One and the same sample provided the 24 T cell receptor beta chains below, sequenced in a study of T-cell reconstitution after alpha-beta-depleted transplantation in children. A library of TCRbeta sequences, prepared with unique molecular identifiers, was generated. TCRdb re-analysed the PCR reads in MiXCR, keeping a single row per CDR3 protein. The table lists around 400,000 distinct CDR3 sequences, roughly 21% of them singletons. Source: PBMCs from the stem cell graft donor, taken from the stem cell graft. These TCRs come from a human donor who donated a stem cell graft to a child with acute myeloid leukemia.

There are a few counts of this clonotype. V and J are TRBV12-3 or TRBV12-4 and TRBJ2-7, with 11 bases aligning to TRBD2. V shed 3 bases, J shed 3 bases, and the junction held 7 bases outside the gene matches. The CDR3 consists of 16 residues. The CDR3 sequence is CASSFVVGLAVYEQYF. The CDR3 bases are TGTGCCAGCAGTTTTGTAGTGGGACTAGCGGTCTACGAGCAGTACTTC.

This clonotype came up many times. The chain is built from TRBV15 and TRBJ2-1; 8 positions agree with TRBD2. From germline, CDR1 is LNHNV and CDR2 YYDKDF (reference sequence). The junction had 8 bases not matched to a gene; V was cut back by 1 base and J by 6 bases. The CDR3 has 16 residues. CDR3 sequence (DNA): TGTGCCACCAGCAGAGGGACAAGCGGGAGACGCAATGAGCAGTTCTTC. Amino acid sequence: CATSRGTSGRRNEQFF. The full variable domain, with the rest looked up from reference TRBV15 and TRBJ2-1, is DAMVIQNPRYQVTQFGKPVTLSCSQTLNHNVMYWYQQKSSQAPKLLFHYYDKDFNNEADTPDNFQSRRPNTSFCFLDIRSPGLGDTAMYLCATSRGTSGRRNEQFFGPGTRLTVL.

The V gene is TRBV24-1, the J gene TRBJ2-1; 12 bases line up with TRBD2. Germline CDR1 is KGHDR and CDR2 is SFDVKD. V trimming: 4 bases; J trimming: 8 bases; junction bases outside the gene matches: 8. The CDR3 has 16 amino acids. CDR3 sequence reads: CATSDALAGGFDEQFF. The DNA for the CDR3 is TGTGCCACCAGTGACGCACTAGCGGGAGGTTTCGATGAGCAGTTCTTC.

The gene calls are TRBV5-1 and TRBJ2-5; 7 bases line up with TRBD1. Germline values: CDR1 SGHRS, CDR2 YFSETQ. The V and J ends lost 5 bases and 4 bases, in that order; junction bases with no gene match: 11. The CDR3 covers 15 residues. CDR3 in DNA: TGCGCCAGCAGAAGGGACAGCCCTCGCCGAGAGACCCAGTACTTC. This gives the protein CASRRDSPRRETQYF.

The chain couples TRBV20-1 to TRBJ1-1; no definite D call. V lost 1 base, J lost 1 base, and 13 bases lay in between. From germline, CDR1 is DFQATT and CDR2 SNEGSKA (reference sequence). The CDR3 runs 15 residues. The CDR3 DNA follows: TGCAGTGCTAGAGCCCCCGGCGGCTCGAACACTGAAGCTTTCTTT. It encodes CSARAPGGSNTEAFF.

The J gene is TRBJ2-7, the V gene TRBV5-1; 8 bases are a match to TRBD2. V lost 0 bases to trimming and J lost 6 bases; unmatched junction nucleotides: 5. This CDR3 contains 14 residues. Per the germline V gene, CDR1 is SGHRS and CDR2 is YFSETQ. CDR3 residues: CASSLAGTRREQYF. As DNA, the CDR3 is TGCGCCAGCAGCTTGGCCGGGACTAGGCGCGAGCAGTACTTC.

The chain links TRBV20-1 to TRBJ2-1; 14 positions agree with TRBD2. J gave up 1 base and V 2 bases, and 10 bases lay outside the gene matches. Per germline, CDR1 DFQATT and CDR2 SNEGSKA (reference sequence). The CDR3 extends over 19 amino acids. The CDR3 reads CSARSAGTSGSGSYNEQFF. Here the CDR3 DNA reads TGCAGTGCTAGAAGTGCCGGGACTAGCGGGAGTGGATCCTACAATGAGCAGTTCTTC.

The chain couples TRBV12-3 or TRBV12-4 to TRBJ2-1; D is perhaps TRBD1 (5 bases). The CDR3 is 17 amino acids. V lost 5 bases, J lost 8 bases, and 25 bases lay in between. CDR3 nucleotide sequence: TGTGCCAGCAGTCCCCCCCCACGGGCAGGGAATCGGGATGAGCAGTTCTTC. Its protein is CASSPPPRAGNRDEQFF.

The CDR3: CASSLMFSGNNEQFF. CDR3 in DNA: TGTGCCAGCAGTTTGATGTTTAGCGGGAACAATGAGCAGTTCTTC. The J gene is TRBJ2-1, the V gene TRBV12-3 or TRBV12-4; TRBD2 aligns across 8 bases. The CDR3 has 15 amino acids. Losses at the gene ends were 3 bases for V and 5 bases for J; bases not matched to a gene: 6.

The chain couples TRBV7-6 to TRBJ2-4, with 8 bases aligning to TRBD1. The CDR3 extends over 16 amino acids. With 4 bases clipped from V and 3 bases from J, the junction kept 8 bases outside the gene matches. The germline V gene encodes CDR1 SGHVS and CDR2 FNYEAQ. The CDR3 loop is CASSWGPGTGKNIQYF. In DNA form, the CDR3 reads TGTGCCAGCAGCTGGGGACCCGGGACAGGCAAAAACATTCAGTACTTC.

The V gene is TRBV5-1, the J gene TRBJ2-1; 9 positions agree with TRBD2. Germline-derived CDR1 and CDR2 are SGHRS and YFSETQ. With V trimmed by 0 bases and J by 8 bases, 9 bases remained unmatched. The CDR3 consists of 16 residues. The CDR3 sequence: CASSLESSGTWDEQFF. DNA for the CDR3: TGCGCCAGCAGCTTGGAGTCTAGCGGGACTTGGGATGAGCAGTTCTTC.

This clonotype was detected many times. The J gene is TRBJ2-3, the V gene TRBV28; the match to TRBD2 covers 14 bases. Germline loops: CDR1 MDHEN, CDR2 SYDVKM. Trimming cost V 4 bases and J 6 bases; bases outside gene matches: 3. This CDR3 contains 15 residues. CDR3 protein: CASSSWTSGRDTQYF. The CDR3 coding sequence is TGTGCCAGCAGTTCCTGGACTAGCGGGAGGGATACGCAGTATTTT.

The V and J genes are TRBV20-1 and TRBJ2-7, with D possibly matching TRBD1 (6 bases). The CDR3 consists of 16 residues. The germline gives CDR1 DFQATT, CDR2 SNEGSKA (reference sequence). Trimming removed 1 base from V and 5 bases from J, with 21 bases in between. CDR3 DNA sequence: TGCAGTGCTAGAGCGCCGTCCTTAAGACCAGGGGACGAGCAGTACTTC. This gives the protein CSARAPSLRPGDEQYF.

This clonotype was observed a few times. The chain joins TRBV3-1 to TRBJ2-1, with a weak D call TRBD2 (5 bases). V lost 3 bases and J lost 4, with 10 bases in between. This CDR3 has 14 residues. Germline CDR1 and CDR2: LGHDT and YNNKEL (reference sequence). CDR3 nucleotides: TGTGCCAGCAGCCACACTAGTAGGTACAATGAGCAGTTCTTC. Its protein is CASSHTSRYNEQFF.

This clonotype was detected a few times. The CDR3 loop is CASSLRTSDNEQFF. In DNA form, the CDR3 reads TGCGCCAGCAGCTTGAGGACTAGCGACAATGAGCAGTTCTTC. The chain has TRBV5-1 and TRBJ2-1; TRBD2 aligns across 9 bases. The junction had 1 base not matched to a gene; V was cut back by 1 base and J by 5 bases. The CDR3 has 14 amino acids. Germline V gene data show CDR1 as SGHRS and CDR2 as YFSETQ.

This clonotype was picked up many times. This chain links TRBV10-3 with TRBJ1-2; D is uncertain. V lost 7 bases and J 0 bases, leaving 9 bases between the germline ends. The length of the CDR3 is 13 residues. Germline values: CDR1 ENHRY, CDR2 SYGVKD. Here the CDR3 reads CAINPETNYGYTF. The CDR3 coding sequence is TGTGCCATCAACCCAGAGACTAACTATGGCTACACCTTC.

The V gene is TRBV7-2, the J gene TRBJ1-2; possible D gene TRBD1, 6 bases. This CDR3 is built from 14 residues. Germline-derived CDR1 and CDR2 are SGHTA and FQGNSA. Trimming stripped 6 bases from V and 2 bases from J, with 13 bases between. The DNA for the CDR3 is TGTGCCAGCAGTTTTTCACAGGGAAACTATGGCTACACCTTC. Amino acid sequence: CASSFSQGNYGYTF.

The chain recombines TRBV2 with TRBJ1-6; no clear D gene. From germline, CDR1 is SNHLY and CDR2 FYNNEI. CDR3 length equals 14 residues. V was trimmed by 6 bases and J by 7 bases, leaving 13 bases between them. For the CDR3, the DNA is TGTGCCAGCAGATTAGGAACGTCCAATTCACCCCTCCACTTT. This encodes CASRLGTSNSPLHF. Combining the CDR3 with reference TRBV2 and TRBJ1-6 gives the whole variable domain EPEVTQTPSHQVTQMGQEVILRCVPISNHLYFYWYRQILGQKVEFLVSFYNNEISEKSEIFDDQFSVERPDGSNFTLKIRSTKLEDSAMYFCASRLGTSNSPLHFGNGTRLTVT.

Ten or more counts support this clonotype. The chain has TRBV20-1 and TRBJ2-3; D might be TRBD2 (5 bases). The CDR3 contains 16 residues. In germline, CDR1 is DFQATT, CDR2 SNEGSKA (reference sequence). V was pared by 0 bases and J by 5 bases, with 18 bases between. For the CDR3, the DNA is TGCAGTGCTAGAGATGTCGAGCGGCGGCAGCAAGATACGCAGTATTTT. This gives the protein CSARDVERRQQDTQYF.

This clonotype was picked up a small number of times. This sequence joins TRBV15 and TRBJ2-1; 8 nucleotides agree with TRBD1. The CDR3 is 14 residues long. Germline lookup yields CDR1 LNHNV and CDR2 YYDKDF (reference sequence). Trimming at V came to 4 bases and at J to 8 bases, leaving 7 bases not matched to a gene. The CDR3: CATSTRGQGDEQFF. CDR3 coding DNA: TGTGCCACCAGCACGCGCGGACAGGGCGATGAGCAGTTCTTC.

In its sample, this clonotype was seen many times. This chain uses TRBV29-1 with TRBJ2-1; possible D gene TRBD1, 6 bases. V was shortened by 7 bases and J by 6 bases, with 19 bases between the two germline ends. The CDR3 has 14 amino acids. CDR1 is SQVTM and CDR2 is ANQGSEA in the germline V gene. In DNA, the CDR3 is TGCAGCGCCAGAGGTGACAGGCGATTCAATGAGCAGTTCTTC. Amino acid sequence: CSARGDRRFNEQFF.

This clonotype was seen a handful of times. CDR3 protein: CSASRREEIGELFF. CDR3 nucleotides: TGCAGTGCTAGTAGGCGGGAGGAGATCGGGGAGCTGTTTTTT. This chain connects TRBV20-1 to TRBJ2-2; 8 bases map to TRBD2. The CDR3 runs to 14 residues. Germline V lookup: CDR1 DFQATT, CDR2 SNEGSKA (reference sequence). The V segment lost 3 bases and the J segment 7 bases; nucleotides outside the gene matches: 7.

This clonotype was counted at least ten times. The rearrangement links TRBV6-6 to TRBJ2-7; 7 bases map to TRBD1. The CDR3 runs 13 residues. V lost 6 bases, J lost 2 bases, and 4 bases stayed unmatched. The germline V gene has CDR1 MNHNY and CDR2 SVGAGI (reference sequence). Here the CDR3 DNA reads TGTGCCAGCAGAGGACAGGCTGCCTACGAGCAGTACTTC. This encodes CASRGQAAYEQYF.

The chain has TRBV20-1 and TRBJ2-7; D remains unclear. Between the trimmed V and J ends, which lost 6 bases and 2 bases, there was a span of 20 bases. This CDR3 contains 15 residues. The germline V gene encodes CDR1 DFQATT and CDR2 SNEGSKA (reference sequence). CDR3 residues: CSAEPPGGVTYEQYF. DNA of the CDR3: TGCAGTGCAGAGCCCCCTGGCGGAGTTACCTACGAGCAGTACTTC.